This T cell receptor beta chain is drawn from a study of control samples from healthy donors and cancer patients. CDR1 and CDR2 from the germline V gene are SGHRS and YFSETQ. CDR3 length: 15 amino acids. V shed 4 bases and J shed 6 bases, with 17 bases lying between them. Clones were read by immunoSEQ multiplex PCR, and TCRdb kept only the in-frame ones, dropping some. Seen here are approximately 160,000 clones, under 95% observed once, and the top ten hold around 1.5%. What was sequenced was blood. The chain has TRBV5-1 and TRBJ1-5; the D gene is possibly TRBD1 (5 bases). The TCR was taken from a woman younger than 30 in good health. The CDR3 is CASSAGPLGRQPQHF. The CDR3 DNA follows: TGCGCCAGCAGCGCGGGACCGCTGGGGCGTCAGCCCCAGCATTTT.